This T cell receptor beta chain was recovered during a study of shared clonotypes between healthy human individuals. Study findings and constraints: With few donors, the genetic and exposure-history diversity represented was limited.

TCRdb keeps only in-frame clones here, not all; method: immunoSEQ multiplex PCR. Among a few million clones listed, about 90% were seen once. Germline CDR1 reads MDHEN; CDR2 reads SYDVKM. The ends were cut back, 0 bases at V and 4 bases at J, with 10 bases in the middle. The CDR3 sequence is 14 residues long. Concerning this clone itself: Its antigen is undetermined.

The chain carries TRBV28 and TRBJ2-7; the D gene is possibly TRBD1 (5 bases). Input material: naive CD4+ T cells from PBMCs. Documented subset: CD45RA+ positively selected. The sequence was obtained from a man between 18 and 35 years old in good health. Some clones in this sample may be carry-over from other donors' samples. This CDR3 is CASSLWAGRYEQYF. CDR3 coding DNA: TGTGCCAGCAGTTTATGGGCAGGGCGGTACGAGCAGTACTTC.